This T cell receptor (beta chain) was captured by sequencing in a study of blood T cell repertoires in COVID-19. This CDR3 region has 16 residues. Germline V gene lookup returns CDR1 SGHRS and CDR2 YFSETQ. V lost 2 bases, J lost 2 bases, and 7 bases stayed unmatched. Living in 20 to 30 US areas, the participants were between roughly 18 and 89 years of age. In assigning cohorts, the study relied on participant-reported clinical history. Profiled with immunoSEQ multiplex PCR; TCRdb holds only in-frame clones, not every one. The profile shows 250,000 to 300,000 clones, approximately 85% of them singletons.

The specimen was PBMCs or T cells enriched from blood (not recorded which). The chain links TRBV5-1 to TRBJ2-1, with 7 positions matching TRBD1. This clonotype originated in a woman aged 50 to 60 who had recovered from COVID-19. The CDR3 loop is CASSLYPGQTYNEQFF. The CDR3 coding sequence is TGCGCCAGCAGCTTATACCCGGGACAGACCTACAATGAGCAGTTCTTC.